The 16 T cell receptor beta chains reported below all come from one sample, sequenced in a study of CD8+ T cells in alopecia areata. The treatment here: oral pan-JAK inhibitor, 5-10 mg twice daily. Reverse transcribed after extraction, RNA yielded cDNA as the sequencing template. TCRdb keeps only in-frame clones here, not all; method: immunoSEQ multiplex PCR. The sample yields approximately 280,000 clones, roughly 64% seen once. Sequenced here: CD4+ T cells sorted from blood, sampled at week 24, from a patient treated with tofacitinib. The origin of the receptors is a human donor with alopecia areata.

This clone was detected only a few times. This chain uses TRBV28 with TRBJ2-1; TRBD1 matches 8 bases. After removal of 7 bases from V and 4 bases from J, the junction contained 3 bases not matched to a gene. Germline CDR1 is MDHEN and CDR2 is SYDVKM. CDR3 length: 13 amino acids. As DNA, the CDR3 is TGTGCCAGCATGACAGGGGATTACAATGAGCAGTTCTTC. Its translation: CASMTGDYNEQFF.

This clone was counted only a few times. The chain combines TRBV29-1 with TRBJ1-1, with D unresolved. The CDR3 totals 13 residues. Between the trimmed V and J ends, which lost 2 bases and 0 bases, there was a span of 7 bases. Germline lookup yields CDR1 SQVTM and CDR2 ANQGSEA. The CDR3 region has the DNA TGCAGCGTTGAAAGGGTCTTGAACACTGAAGCTTTCTTT. The encoded protein is CSVERVLNTEAFF.

This clone was detected a few times. This chain uses TRBV5-6 with TRBJ2-3, with TRBD1 identical over 8 bases. Per germline, CDR1 SGHDT and CDR2 YYEEEE. The CDR3 is made up of 16 amino acids. Germline trimming cut 0 bases from V and 2 bases from J; bases unmatched to any gene: 5. Here the CDR3 DNA reads TGTGCCAGCAGCTTGGCAACAGGGGGTTACACAGATACGCAGTATTTT. This encodes CASSLATGGYTDTQYF. Full variable domain (rest looked up from reference TRBV5-6 and TRBJ2-3): DAGVTQSPTHLIKTRGQQVTLRCSPKSGHDTVSWYQQALGQGPQFIFQYYEEEERQRGNFPDRFSGHQFPNYSSELNVNALLLGDSALYLCASSLATGGYTDTQYFGPGTRLTVL.

CDR3 amino acids: CASSPPVGVNGYTF. CDR3 in DNA: TGTGCCAGCTCACCACCGGTTGGGGTTAATGGCTACACCTTC. V usage is TRBV18 and J usage is TRBJ1-2; D call uncertain. The length of the CDR3 is 14 residues. V dropped 0 bases and J dropped 6 bases, with 11 bases sitting between them. Germline CDR1 KGHSH, CDR2 LQKENI.

This clone was detected only a few times. A junction boundary mismatches the germline segment, possibly from a read error. This chain connects TRBV10-3 to TRBJ2-6; D may be TRBD2 (6 bases). The CDR3 spans 15 residues. In germline, CDR1 is ENHRY, CDR2 SYGVKD. DNA for the CDR3: TGTGCCAGCAGTTCCGGGACTGGAGGGGCCAACGTCCTGACTTTC. As protein: CASSSGTGGANVLTF.

The chain employs TRBV4-3 and TRBJ2-2; TRBD1 is a possible D gene (6 bases). Germline-derived CDR1 and CDR2 are LGHNA and YSLEER. The CDR3 consists of 16 residues. V lost 4 bases to trimming and J lost 4 bases, with 16 bases between them. This CDR3 reads CASSLSARGGTGELFF. Written as DNA, the CDR3 is TGCGCCAGCAGCCTATCCGCCAGGGGTGGCACCGGGGAGCTGTTTTTT.

The table lists this clone with a few counts. The CDR3 is CASSLFWTDNSPLHF. The CDR3 DNA follows: TGTGCCAGCAGCTTATTCTGGACAGATAATTCACCCCTCCACTTT. V gene TRBV7-2 combines with J gene TRBJ1-6; D may be TRBD1 (6 bases). CDR3 length: 15 residues. Per germline, CDR1 SGHTA and CDR2 FQGNSA. V lost 2 bases to trimming and J lost 5 bases, with 10 bases between them.

The chain employs TRBV5-1 and TRBJ1-5; 7 positions agree with TRBD1. Germline trimming cut 3 bases from V and 4 bases from J; bases unmatched to any gene: 4. CDR3 length: 14 amino acids. CDR1 and CDR2 from the germline V gene are SGHRS and YFSETQ. The DNA of the CDR3 is TGCGCCAGCAGCTCCGGGACAGCTAATCAGCCCCAGCATTTT. Its translation: CASSSGTANQPQHF.

The chain links TRBV29-1 to TRBJ2-5; 8 bases agree with TRBD1. The CDR3 is 12 amino acids. Germline V gene sequence: CDR1 SQVTM, CDR2 ANQGSEA. V shed 7 bases and J 5 bases; nucleotides not matched to a gene: 6. As DNA, the CDR3 is TGCAGCGCCGAGGACAGGGTGGAGACCCAGTACTTC. Its protein product is CSAEDRVETQYF.

CDR3: CASSYDGQGETQYF. The CDR3 DNA reads as TGCGCCAGCAGCTACGACGGGCAAGGGGAGACCCAGTACTTC. The V gene is TRBV5-1, the J gene TRBJ2-5; D is unresolved. The germline V and J ends were trimmed by 3 bases and 5 bases, with 14 bases remaining between them. In germline, CDR1 is SGHRS, CDR2 YFSETQ. This CDR3 spans 14 amino acids.

V is TRBV29-1 and J is TRBJ2-3, with 9 bases lining up with TRBD1. Trimming took 8 bases from V and 6 from J; bases not matched to a gene: 18. This CDR3 spans 16 amino acids. Looked up from germline, CDR1 is SQVTM and CDR2 is ANQGSEA. CDR3 residues: CSTPLAGTGRMDTQYF. CDR3 coding DNA: TGCAGCACACCCCTGGCTGGGACAGGGAGAATGGATACGCAGTATTTT.

J is TRBJ1-2 and V is TRBV4-1; no definite D call. V dropped 3 bases and J dropped 6 bases, with 17 bases sitting between them. In germline, CDR1 is MGHRA, CDR2 YSYEKL. CDR3 size: 15 residues. CDR3 sequence reads: CASSHGVQWMNGYTF. The CDR3 DNA reads TGCGCCAGCAGCCACGGGGTACAGTGGATGAATGGCTACACCTTC.

V is TRBV5-1 and J is TRBJ2-5, with D possibly being TRBD1 (5 bases). The germline V gene encodes CDR1 SGHRS and CDR2 YFSETQ. Deletions cut 2 bases from V and 4 bases from J, with 12 bases between. The CDR3 length is 14 residues. The DNA for the CDR3 is TGCGCCAGCAGCTTTTGGGCGACAGCAGAGACCCAGTACTTC. It specifies CASSFWATAETQYF. The whole variable domain, filled in from reference TRBV5-1 and TRBJ2-5, reads KAGVTQTPRYLIKTRGQQVTLSCSPISGHRSVSWYQQTPGQGLQFLFEYFSETQRNKGNFPGRFSGRQFSNSRSEMNVSTLELGDSALYLCASSFWATAETQYFGPGTRLLVL.

The chain combines TRBV6-6 with TRBJ2-3, with unresolved D. The CDR3 totals 16 residues. Germline CDR1 is MNHNY and CDR2 is SVGAGI (reference sequence). V was trimmed by 4 bases and J by 7 bases, leaving 21 bases between them. CDR3: CASSSQGFSQSNTQYF. The DNA of the CDR3 is TGTGCCAGCAGTTCTCAAGGCTTCTCTCAATCTAATACGCAGTATTTT.

For this clone: Other DNA sequences of this sample code for an identical CDR3. This chain uses TRBV4-1 with TRBJ2-5; a weak D match, TRBD2 (5 bases). The ends were cut back, 1 base at V and 5 bases at J, with 8 bases in the middle. This CDR3 is 13 amino acids long. Germline-derived CDR1 and CDR2 are MGHRA and YSYEKL. CDR3 protein: CASSQGTRETQYF. The CDR3 coding sequence is TGCGCCAGCAGCCAAGGAACTAGGGAGACCCAGTACTTC.

This clone was counted a few times. The rearrangement joins TRBV7-2 to TRBJ1-3; D remains unclear. This CDR3 is built from 14 residues. The V and J ends lost 6 bases and 1 base respectively, with 10 bases between them. Germline CDR1 and CDR2: SGHTA and FQGNSA. The CDR3 loop reads CASSVVTSGNTIYF. The CDR3 DNA sequence: TGTGCCAGCAGTGTGGTCACTTCTGGAAACACCATATATTTT.